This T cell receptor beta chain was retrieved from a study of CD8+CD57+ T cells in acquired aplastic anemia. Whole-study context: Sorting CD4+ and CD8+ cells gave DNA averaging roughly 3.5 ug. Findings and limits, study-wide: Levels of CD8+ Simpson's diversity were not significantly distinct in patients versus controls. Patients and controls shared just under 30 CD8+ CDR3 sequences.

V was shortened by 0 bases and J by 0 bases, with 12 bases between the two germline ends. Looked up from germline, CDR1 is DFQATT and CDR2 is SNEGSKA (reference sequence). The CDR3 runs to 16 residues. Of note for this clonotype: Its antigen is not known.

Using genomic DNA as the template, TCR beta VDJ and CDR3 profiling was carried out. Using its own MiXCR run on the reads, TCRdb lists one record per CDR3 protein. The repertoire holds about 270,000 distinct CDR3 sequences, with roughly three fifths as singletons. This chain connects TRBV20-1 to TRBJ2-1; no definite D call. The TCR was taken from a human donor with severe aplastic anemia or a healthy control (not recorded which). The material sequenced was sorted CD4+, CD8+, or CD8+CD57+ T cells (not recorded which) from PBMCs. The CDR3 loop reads CSARDLSSSSYNEQFF. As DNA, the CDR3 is TGCAGTGCTAGAGATCTTTCTAGTAGCTCCTACAATGAGCAGTTCTTC.